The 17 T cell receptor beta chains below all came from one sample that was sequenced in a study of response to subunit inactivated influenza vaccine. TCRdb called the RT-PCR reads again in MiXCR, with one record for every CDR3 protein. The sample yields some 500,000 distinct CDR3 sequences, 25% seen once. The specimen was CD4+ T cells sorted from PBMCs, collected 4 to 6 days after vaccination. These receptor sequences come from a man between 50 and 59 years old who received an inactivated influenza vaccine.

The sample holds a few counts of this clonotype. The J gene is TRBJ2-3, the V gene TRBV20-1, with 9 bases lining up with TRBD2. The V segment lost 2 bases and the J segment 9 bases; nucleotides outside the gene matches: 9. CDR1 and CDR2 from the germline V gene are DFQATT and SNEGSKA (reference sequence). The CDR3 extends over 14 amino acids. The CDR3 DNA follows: TGCAGTGCTAGACGCGGGGGGGGCTTCGACACGCAGTATTTT. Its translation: CSARRGGGFDTQYF.

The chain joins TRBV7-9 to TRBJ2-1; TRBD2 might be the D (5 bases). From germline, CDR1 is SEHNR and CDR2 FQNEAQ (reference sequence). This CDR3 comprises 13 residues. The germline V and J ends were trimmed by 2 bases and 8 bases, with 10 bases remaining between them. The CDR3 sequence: CASSLYERDEQFF. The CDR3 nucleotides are TGTGCCAGCAGCTTATACGAGAGGGATGAGCAGTTCTTC.

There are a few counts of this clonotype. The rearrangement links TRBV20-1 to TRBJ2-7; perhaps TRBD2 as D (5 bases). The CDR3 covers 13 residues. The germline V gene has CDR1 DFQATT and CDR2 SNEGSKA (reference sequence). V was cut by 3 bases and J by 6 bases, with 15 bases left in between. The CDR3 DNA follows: TGCAGTGCTAGGGCCGGGGTACTGCGCGAGCAGTACTTC. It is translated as CSARAGVLREQYF.

CDR3 protein: CSAPSGTSGFGEQFF. As DNA, the CDR3 is TGCAGTGCCCCATCCGGGACTAGCGGCTTTGGTGAGCAGTTCTTC. V gene TRBV20-1 combines with J gene TRBJ2-1; 11 positions match TRBD2. V was clipped by 6 bases and J by 9 bases; unmatched bases: 13. Germline V gene lookup returns CDR1 DFQATT and CDR2 SNEGSKA (reference sequence). The CDR3 consists of 15 residues.

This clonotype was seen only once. This CDR3 is CASSVGLAGGPNGGELFF. CDR3 DNA sequence: TGTGCCAGCAGCGTGGGACTAGCGGGAGGGCCCAACGGCGGGGAGCTGTTTTTT. V and J are TRBV5-6 and TRBJ2-2, with TRBD2 matching 16 bases. The V segment lost 4 bases and the J segment 7 bases; nucleotides outside the gene matches: 10. The CDR3 totals 18 residues. Germline values: CDR1 SGHDT, CDR2 YYEEEE.

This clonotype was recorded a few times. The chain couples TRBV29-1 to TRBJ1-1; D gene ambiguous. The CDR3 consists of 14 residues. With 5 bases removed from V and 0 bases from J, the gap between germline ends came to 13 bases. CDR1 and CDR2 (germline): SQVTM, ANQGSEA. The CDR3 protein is CSVTTTPLNTEAFF. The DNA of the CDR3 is TGCAGCGTTACGACAACGCCTTTGAACACTGAAGCTTTCTTT. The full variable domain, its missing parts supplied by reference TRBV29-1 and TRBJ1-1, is SAVISQKPSRDICQRGTSLTIQCQVDSQVTMMFWYRQQPGQSLTLIATANQGSEATYESGFVIDKFPISRPNLTFSTLTVSNMSPEDSSIYLCSVTTTPLNTEAFFGQGTRLTVV.

The CDR3 bases are TGTGCCAGCAGACCCACCCAGGGGTCCTACAATGAGCAGTTCTTC. This sequence encodes CASRPTQGSYNEQFF. The chain recombines TRBV12-3 or TRBV12-4 with TRBJ2-1; tentative D call: TRBD1 (6 bases). With 6 bases removed from V and 1 base from J, the gap between germline ends came to 13 bases. The CDR3 loop spans 15 amino acids.

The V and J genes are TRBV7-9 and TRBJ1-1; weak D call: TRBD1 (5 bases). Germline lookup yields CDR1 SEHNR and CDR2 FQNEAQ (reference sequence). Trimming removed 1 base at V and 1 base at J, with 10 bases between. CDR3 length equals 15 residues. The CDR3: CASSLEGLKNTEAFF. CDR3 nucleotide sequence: TGTGCCAGCAGCTTAGAGGGACTTAAGAACACTGAAGCTTTCTTT.

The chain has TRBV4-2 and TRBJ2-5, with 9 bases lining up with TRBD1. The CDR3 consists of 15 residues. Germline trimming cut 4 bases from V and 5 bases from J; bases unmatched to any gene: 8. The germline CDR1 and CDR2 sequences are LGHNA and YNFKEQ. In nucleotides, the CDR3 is TGTGCCAGCAGCCTAACTCCGGGACAGGGTGAGACCCAGTACTTC. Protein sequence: CASSLTPGQGETQYF.

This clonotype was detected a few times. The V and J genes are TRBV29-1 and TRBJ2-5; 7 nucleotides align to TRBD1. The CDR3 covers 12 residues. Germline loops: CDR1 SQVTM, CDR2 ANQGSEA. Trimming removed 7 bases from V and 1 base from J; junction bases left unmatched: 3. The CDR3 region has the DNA TGCAGCGCTAACAGGGGCCAAGAGACCCAGTACTTC. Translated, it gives CSANRGQETQYF.

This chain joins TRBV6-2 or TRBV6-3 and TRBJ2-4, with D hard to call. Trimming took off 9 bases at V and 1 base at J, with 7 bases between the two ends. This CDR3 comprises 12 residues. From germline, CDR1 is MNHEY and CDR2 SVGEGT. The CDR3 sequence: CASQRAKNIQYF. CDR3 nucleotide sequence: TGTGCCAGTCAAAGGGCCAAAAACATTCAGTACTTC.

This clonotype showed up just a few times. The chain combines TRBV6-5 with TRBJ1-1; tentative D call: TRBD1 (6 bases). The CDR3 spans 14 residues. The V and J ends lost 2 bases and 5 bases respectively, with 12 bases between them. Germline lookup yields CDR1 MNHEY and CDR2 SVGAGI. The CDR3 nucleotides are TGTGCCAGCAGTTACAGCCAGGGGCGGACTGAAGCTTTCTTT. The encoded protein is CASSYSQGRTEAFF.

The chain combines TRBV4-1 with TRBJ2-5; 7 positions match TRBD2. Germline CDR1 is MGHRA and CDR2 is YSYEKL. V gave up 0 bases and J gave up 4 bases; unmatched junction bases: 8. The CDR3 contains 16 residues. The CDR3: CASSQDPDASGETQYF. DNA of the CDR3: TGCGCCAGCAGCCAAGATCCCGATGCTAGCGGAGAGACCCAGTACTTC.

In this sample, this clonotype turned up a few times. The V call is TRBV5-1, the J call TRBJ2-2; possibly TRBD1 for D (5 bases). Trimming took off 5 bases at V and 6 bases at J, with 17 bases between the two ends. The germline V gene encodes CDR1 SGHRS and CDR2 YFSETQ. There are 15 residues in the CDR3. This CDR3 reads CASSAGSFVAGELFF. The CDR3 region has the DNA TGCGCCAGCAGTGCAGGGTCGTTCGTGGCCGGGGAGCTGTTTTTT.

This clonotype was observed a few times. The CDR3 here is CASSYRQGERRQAQHF. CDR3 coding DNA: TGTGCCAGCAGTTACAGACAGGGGGAGCGCAGGCAGGCCCAGCATTTT. V gene TRBV12-3 or TRBV12-4 combines with J gene TRBJ1-5; TRBD1 agrees at 9 bases. The ends lost 4 bases at V and 11 bases at J; junction bases unmatched: 15. The CDR3 runs to 16 residues.

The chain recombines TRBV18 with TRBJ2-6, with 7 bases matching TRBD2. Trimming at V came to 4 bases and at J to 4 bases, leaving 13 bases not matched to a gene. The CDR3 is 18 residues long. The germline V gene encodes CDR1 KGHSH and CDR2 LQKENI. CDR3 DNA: TGTGCCAGCTCACTTATTAACAGCGGGACTTCCGGGGCCAACGTCCTGACTTTC. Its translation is CASSLINSGTSGANVLTF.

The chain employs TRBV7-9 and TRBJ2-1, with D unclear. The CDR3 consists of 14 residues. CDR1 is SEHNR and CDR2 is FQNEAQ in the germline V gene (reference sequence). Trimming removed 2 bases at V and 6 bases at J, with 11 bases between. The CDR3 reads CASSLRAAVNEQFF. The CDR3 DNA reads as TGTGCCAGCAGCTTAAGAGCCGCTGTCAATGAGCAGTTCTTC.